These T cell receptor beta chains were read from a single sample in a study of blood T cell repertoires in COVID-19. Clones were sequenced by immunoSEQ multiplex PCR, and TCRdb holds only the in-frame ones, with some missing. The sample contains under 350,000 clones, 80% to 90% of which appear only once. Material for sequencing was peripheral blood. The receptors derive from a woman in her 50s who had recovered from COVID-19. Each CDR3 is given with its conserved first and last residue. The D gene is left open where the match is weak. Only some rows state a clone size, as once, few, many or a class for expanded clones.

cdr3_nt cdr3_aa j_call clone_size d_call v_call
TGTGCCAGCAGCCTTGGGGGCATTAGGGAGACCCAGTACTTC CASSLGGIRETQYF TRBJ2-5 - - TRBV7-2
TGTGCCAGCAGTTACTCGGCGGTTGGTAATTCACCCCTCCACTTT CASSYSAVGNSPLHF TRBJ1-6 few - TRBV6-5
TGCGCCAGCAGCTTGCAGGAAGGCAGGAACTATGGCTACACCTTC CASSLQEGRNYGYTF TRBJ1-2 - - TRBV5-1
TGCGCCAGCAGCTTGGACTACGGTTCCAATCAGCCCCAGCATTTT CASSLDYGSNQPQHF TRBJ1-5 - - TRBV5-1
TGTGCCAGTACGGATGGCTGGCGAACGAGGGAAAAACTGTTTTTT CASTDGWRTREKLFF TRBJ1-4 - - TRBV19
TGTGCCAGTAGTATAGCCGGGACTGGAAGCTCCTACGAGCAGTACTTC CASSIAGTGSSYEQYF TRBJ2-7 - - TRBV19
TGTGCCAGCAGTCCCTCCCTGACAGGGACCTATGGCTACACCTTC CASSPSLTGTYGYTF TRBJ1-2 - TRBD1 TRBV27
TGTGCCAGCAGCTTGGCCGGGGTAGTTGATGCGGATACGCAGTATTTT CASSLAGVVDADTQYF TRBJ2-3 - - TRBV5-5
TGTGCCAGCAGCTTCCCGGGACAGGATTACCATCAAGCTTTCTTT CASSFPGQDYHQAFF TRBJ1-1 - TRBD1 TRBV7-9
TGTGCCAGCAGCTTATTCTTCCGAGCGGGAGGGCAATTTTACAATGAGCAGTTCTTC CASSLFFRAGGQFYNEQFF TRBJ2-1 - TRBD2 TRBV7-2
TGCGCCAGCAGCCAACCACAGGAAGCCGGGACAGGGGGTTTCCACGAGCAGTACTTC CASSQPQEAGTGGFHEQYF TRBJ2-7 - TRBD1 TRBV4-1
TGTGCCAGCAGTTCGCAGGGCATTTTAGATGGCTACACCTTC CASSSQGILDGYTF TRBJ1-2 - - TRBV3-1/TRBV3-2
TGTGGAGCGGGGGGTATTACTGAAGCTTTCTTT CGAGGITEAFF TRBJ1-1 - - TRBV28
TGTGCCAGCAGCCAGGGTTTAGGCAATCAGCCCCAGCATTTT CASSQGLGNQPQHF TRBJ1-5 - - TRBV27
TGTGCCAGCAGTCCGGTGGGGGGAGGAGAGACCCAGTACTTC CASSPVGGGETQYF TRBJ2-5 - - TRBV25-1
TGTGCCAGCACTCAAGGGGGCGCAAGGGGTTCACCCCTCCACTTT CASTQGGARGSPLHF TRBJ1-6 - TRBD1 TRBV2
TGTGCCAGCAGCGAAACCTCGATAGGTGTCGGGTCCACTGAAGCTTTCTTT CASSETSIGVGSTEAFF TRBJ1-1 once - TRBV7-2
TGTGCCAGCAGCTTGAGGCAGCCAGATTCACCCCTCCACTTT CASSLRQPDSPLHF TRBJ1-6 - - TRBV7-2
TGTGCCAGCAAACAGGGGGCGCGTGAAAAACTGTTTTTT CASKQGAREKLFF TRBJ1-4 - TRBD1 TRBV6-5